This T cell receptor beta chain came from a study of cytomegalovirus exposure and HLA in healthy donors. About this clone itself: Its antigen remains unidentified.

Study findings and constraints: Follow-up analysis found HLA locus-dependent TCR association rates, highest for DRB1 and lowest for HLA-C.

Trimming stripped 5 bases from V and 2 bases from J, with 10 bases between. Germline values: CDR1 LNHDA, CDR2 SQIVND (reference sequence). The CDR3 spans 14 residues. PCR amplification relied on 60 Vbeta primers (plus 13 Jbeta primers). Generated by immunoSEQ multiplex PCR, the TCRdb table keeps only in-frame clones and is missing some. Of about 95,000 clones in the sample, just under 80% are singletons; the top ten hold roughly 4%. The sample was PBMCs. The clonotype was recovered from a woman in her thirties or forties in good health and CMV-seropositive. The gene calls are TRBV19 and TRBJ1-5; tentatively, D is TRBD1 (5 bases). CDR3: CASSSGGGNQPQHF. The CDR3 DNA reads TGTGCCAGTAGTTCAGGAGGGGGCAATCAGCCCCAGCATTTT.